This passage covers 13 T cell receptor beta chains from one sample sequenced in a study of blood T cells in healthy people across ages. A second about 7 to 12 cycle PCR used barcoded and J-beta primers. From the 5' RACE reads, TCRdb called clonotypes with MiXCR, one entry per CDR3 protein. The data hold fewer than 1,200,000 distinct CDR3 sequences, with roughly 24% observed a single time. The sample also formed part of further work on T cells of mothers and their children.

Material: blood. These TCRs come from a girl aged 2-10 years in good health.

This clonotype has a handful of counts. The chain links TRBV4-1 to TRBJ1-1; tentative D call: TRBD1 (5 bases). The CDR3 has 12 residues. Germline V gene lookup returns CDR1 MGHRA and CDR2 YSYEKL. V was trimmed by 4 bases and J by 4 bases, leaving 7 bases between them. The CDR3 region is CASSPGLTEAFF. The CDR3 DNA follows: TGCGCCAGCAGCCCGGGGCTCACTGAAGCTTTCTTT.

The chain employs TRBV6-6 and TRBJ1-5; 8 bases are shared with TRBD1. J gave up 4 bases and V 5 bases, and 4 bases lay outside the gene matches. Germline V gene sequence: CDR1 MNHNY, CDR2 SVGAGI (reference sequence). The CDR3 totals 14 residues. DNA of the CDR3: TGTGCCAGCAGTGACCAGGGGGCTAATCAGCCCCAGCATTTT. Protein sequence: CASSDQGANQPQHF.

This clonotype was observed a few times. V is TRBV5-1 and J is TRBJ2-7; D is possibly TRBD2 (5 bases). The germline gives CDR1 SGHRS, CDR2 YFSETQ. This CDR3 region has 17 residues. The V and J ends lost 4 bases and 3 bases respectively, with 23 bases between them. The DNA for the CDR3 is TGCGCCAGCAGCACCGGGGTAGTAGGTCGGGGATTCTACGAGCAGTACTTC. It encodes CASSTGVVGRGFYEQYF.

This clonotype was seen a few times. This chain joins TRBV21-1 and TRBJ2-3. TRBV21-1 is a pseudogene segment. There are 14 residues in the CDR3. CDR3 nucleotides: TGTGCCAGCAGCGCTGCCGGAGTAACAGATACGCAGTATTTT. Its protein product is CASSAAGVTDTQYF.

In its sample, this clonotype was seen a few times. The V and J genes are TRBV5-1 and TRBJ1-5; possibly TRBD1 for D (6 bases). CDR1 and CDR2 from the germline V gene are SGHRS and YFSETQ. Trimming shortened V by 0 bases and J by 3 bases, and 10 bases separated the two germline ends. CDR3 length: 15 amino acids. In DNA form, the CDR3 reads TGCGCCAGCAGCTTGGGCGGGGGCGACAATCAGCCCCAGCATTTT. The encoded protein is CASSLGGGDNQPQHF.

This clonotype was counted between two and nine times. This chain joins TRBV7-2 and TRBJ1-2; possible D gene TRBD1, 6 bases. Looked up from germline, CDR1 is SGHTA and CDR2 is FQGNSA. The CDR3 is made up of 15 amino acids. The V end was cut by 4 bases, the J end by 11 bases, with 23 bases between. The CDR3 reads CASSSYRDVDGGYTF. The CDR3 bases are TGTGCCAGCAGCTCATACAGGGACGTGGACGGCGGGTACACCTTC.

This chain uses TRBV5-1 with TRBJ2-5; D is ambiguous. CDR1 and CDR2 (germline): SGHRS, YFSETQ. The length of the CDR3 is 9 residues. V was pared by 6 bases and J by 7 bases, with 4 bases between. The CDR3 sequence is CASTGTQYF. In nucleotides, the CDR3 is TGCGCCAGCACAGGGACCCAGTACTTC.

V and J are TRBV7-2 and TRBJ1-1, with D hard to call. Trimming shortened V by 1 base and J by 11 bases, and 14 bases separated the two germline ends. In germline, CDR1 is SGHTA, CDR2 FQGNSA. The CDR3 is 13 residues long. The DNA of the CDR3 is TGTGCCAGCAGCTTAGAAGTGAAGGGCCTTGCTTTCTTT. It is translated as CASSLEVKGLAFF.

This clonotype showed up just a few times. V and J are TRBV7-2 and TRBJ1-4; D is unclear. The CDR3 is made up of 13 amino acids. V was shortened by 5 bases and J by 4 bases, with 8 bases between the two germline ends. CDR1 and CDR2 (germline): SGHTA, FQGNSA. The DNA of the CDR3 is TGTGCCAGCAGCCCTACCGATAATGAAAAACTGTTTTTT. Translation gives CASSPTDNEKLFF.

This clonotype was seen once. The genes are TRBV10-3 and TRBJ1-2, with TRBD1 identical over 7 bases. The CDR3 consists of 18 residues. V trimming: 3 bases; J trimming: 1 base; junction bases outside the gene matches: 14. Germline V gene data show CDR1 as ENHRY and CDR2 as SYGVKD. This chain's CDR3 is CAISDRGEGGMGNYGYTF. CDR3 DNA: TGTGCCATCAGTGATCGTGGCGAAGGGGGCATGGGTAACTATGGCTACACCTTC.

The table lists this clonotype with a few counts. The J gene is TRBJ2-7, the V gene TRBV5-1; D is unresolved. The CDR3 spans 13 residues. The germline V gene encodes CDR1 SGHRS and CDR2 YFSETQ. V was trimmed by 2 bases and J by 3 bases, leaving 9 bases between them. The CDR3 sequence: CASSFGSFYEQYF. CDR3 sequence (DNA): TGCGCCAGCAGCTTCGGATCCTTCTACGAGCAGTACTTC.

The chain recombines TRBV7-2 with TRBJ2-3, with no clear D. The CDR3 runs to 15 residues. The V gene's germline CDR1 is SGHTA and CDR2 FQGNSA. Between the trimmed V and J ends, which lost 1 base and 4 bases, there was a span of 12 bases. The CDR3 reads CASSLVGFGSDTQYF. CDR3 nucleotide sequence: TGTGCCAGCAGCTTAGTAGGCTTTGGGTCAGATACGCAGTATTTT. Drawing the rest from reference TRBV7-2 and TRBJ2-3, the complete variable domain is GAGVSQSPSNKVTEKGKDVELRCDPISGHTALYWYRQSLGQGLEFLIYFQGNSAPDKSGLPSDRFSAERTGGSVSTLTIQRTQQEDSAVYLCASSLVGFGSDTQYFGPGTRLTVL.

This clonotype came up a few times. V usage is TRBV9 and J usage is TRBJ2-5; TRBD1 is a possible D gene (5 bases). Trimming cost V 5 bases and J 4 bases, with 12 bases left between them. Germline V gene lookup returns CDR1 SGDLS and CDR2 YYNGEE. The CDR3 sequence is 13 residues long. The CDR3 coding sequence is TGTGCCAGCAGTACGACAGTTAGAGAGACCCAGTACTTC. Its translation is CASSTTVRETQYF.